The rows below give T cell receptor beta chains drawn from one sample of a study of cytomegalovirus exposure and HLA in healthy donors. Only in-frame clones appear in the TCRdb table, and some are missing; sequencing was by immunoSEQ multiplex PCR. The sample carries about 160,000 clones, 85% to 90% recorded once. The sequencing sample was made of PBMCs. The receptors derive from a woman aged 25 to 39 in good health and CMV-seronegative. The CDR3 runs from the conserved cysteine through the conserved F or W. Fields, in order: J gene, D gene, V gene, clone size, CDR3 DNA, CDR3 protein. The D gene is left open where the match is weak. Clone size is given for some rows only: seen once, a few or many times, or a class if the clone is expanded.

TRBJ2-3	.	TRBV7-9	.	TGTGCCAGCAGCTTCAGTACAGATACGCAGTATTTT	CASSFSTDTQYF
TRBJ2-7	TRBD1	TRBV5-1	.	TGCGCCAGCAGCTTCCGGGACAGGGACTACGAGCAGTACTTC	CASSFRDRDYEQYF
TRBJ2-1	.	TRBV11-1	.	TGTGCCAGCAGCTTAGCTCGTCTAGATGTGGATGAGCAGTTCTTC	CASSLARLDVDEQFF
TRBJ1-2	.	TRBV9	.	TGTGCCAGCAGCGAATCAGGGGCCTACTATGGCTACACCTTC	CASSESGAYYGYTF
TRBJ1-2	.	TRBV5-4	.	TGTGCCAGCAGCGCCGGGGGGGACTCCTCCTATGGCTACACCTTC	CASSAGGDSSYGYTF
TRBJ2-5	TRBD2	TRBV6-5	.	TGTGCCAGCTCCAGCGGGAGAGAGAGGAGAGAGACCCAGTACTTC	CASSSGRERRETQYF
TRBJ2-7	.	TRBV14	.	TGTGCCAGCAGCCAAGGGGGGGCGACAGGCGGCGAGCAGTACTTC	CASSQGGATGGEQYF
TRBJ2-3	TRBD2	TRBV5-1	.	TGCGCCAGCAGCCTAGCCCCCCTGTCTAGCGGGAGGGGGGGCACAGATACGCAGTATTTT	CASSLAPLSSGRGGTDTQYF
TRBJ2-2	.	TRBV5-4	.	TGTGCCAGCAGCCCCGGGGCGGGGAGGGGGACCGGGGAGCTGTTTTTT	CASSPGAGRGTGELFF
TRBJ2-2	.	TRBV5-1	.	TGCGCCAGCAGCTTTGATGCGGCAGGGACCGGGGAGCTGTTTTTT	CASSFDAAGTGELFF
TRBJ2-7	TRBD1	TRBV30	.	TGTGCCTCGGACTTCACAGGGGTCTCCTACGAGCAGTACTTC	CASDFTGVSYEQYF
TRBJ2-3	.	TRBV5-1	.	TGCGCCAGCAGCTTGGTGGGGGCCTCAGATACGCAGTATTTT	CASSLVGASDTQYF
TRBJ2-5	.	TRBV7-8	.	TGTGCCAGCAGCTTAGCGGCCACGGGACAAGGCCAAGAGACCCAGTACTTC	CASSLAATGQGQETQYF
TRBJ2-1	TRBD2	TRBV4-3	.	TGCGCCAGCAGCCAAGATCGGACTAGCGGGATGTACAATGAGCAGTTCTTC	CASSQDRTSGMYNEQFF
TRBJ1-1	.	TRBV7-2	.	TGTGCCAGCAGCAAGGGGTTCCCTGAAGCTTTCTTT	CASSKGFPEAFF
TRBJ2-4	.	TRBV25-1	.	TGTGCCAGCAGTGAGGTACAGGGCTCGATCAAAAACATTCAGTACTTC	CASSEVQGSIKNIQYF
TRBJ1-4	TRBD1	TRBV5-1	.	TGCGCCAGCAGCCAAGGGACAGGGAGGGAAAAACTGTTTTTT	CASSQGTGREKLFF
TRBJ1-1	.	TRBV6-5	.	TGTGCCAGCAGACGACCGGGAGGGAACACTGAAGCTTTCTTT	CASRRPGGNTEAFF
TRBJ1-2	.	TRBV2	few	TGTGCCAGCAGTGTTGGGCAGGCGGATGGCTACACCTTC	CASSVGQADGYTF
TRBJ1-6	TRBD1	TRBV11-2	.	TGTGCCAGCAGCCGAGACGGACAGGGTTCTTCACCCCTCCACTTT	CASSRDGQGSSPLHF
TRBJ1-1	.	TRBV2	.	TGTGCCAGCAGTGTGGTCAACACTGAAGCTTTCTTT	CASSVVNTEAFF
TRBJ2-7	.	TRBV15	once	TGTGCCACCAGCAGAGATTCTAGCTGGTCCTACGAGCAGTACTTC	CATSRDSSWSYEQYF
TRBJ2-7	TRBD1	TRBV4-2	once	TGTGCCAGCAGCCACACGGGTGACAGGGACTACGAGCAGTACTTC	CASSHTGDRDYEQYF
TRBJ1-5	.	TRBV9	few	TGTGCCAGCAGCCCCCCCCGTGGCGTCCCCCAGCATTTT	CASSPPRGVPQHF
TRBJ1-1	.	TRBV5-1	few	TGCGCCAGCAGCTGGGGAGGGGACACTGAAGCTTTCTTT	CASSWGGDTEAFF
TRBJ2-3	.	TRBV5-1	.	TGCGCCAGCAGCCTGTCTAGGTTCACAGATACGCAGTATTTT	CASSLSRFTDTQYF
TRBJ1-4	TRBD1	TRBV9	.	TGTGCCAGCAGCGTAGGCAGGGGGACGCGGTTTGAAAAACTGTTTTTT	CASSVGRGTRFEKLFF
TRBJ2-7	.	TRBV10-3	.	TGTGCCATCAGTGACCCTCCCCGGGGCTACGAGCAGTACTTC	CAISDPPRGYEQYF
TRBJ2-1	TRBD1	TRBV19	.	TGTGCCAGTAGTACCTACGGGACAGGTTACAATGAGCAGTTCTTC	CASSTYGTGYNEQFF
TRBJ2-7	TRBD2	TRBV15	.	TGTGCTACAAGCGGGAGCTCCCTCTACGAGCAGTACTTC	CATSGSSLYEQYF
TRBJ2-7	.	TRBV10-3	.	TGTGCCATCAGTGATCAGGGACTGCGAGCCTACGAGCAGTACTTC	CAISDQGLRAYEQYF
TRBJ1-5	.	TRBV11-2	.	TGTGCCAGCAGCTTAGGGCCGGTGGGAGTCAATCAGCCCCAGCATTTT	CASSLGPVGVNQPQHF
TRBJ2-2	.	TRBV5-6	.	TGTGCCAGCAGCTTTTCCCCACCCGGGGAGCTGTTTTTT	CASSFSPPGELFF
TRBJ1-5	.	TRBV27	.	TGTGCCAGCAGTTTATCGATTTCCGGGTTGGGCAATCAGCCCCAGCATTTT	CASSLSISGLGNQPQHF
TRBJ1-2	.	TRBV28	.	TGTGCCAGCAGTCAGGTCCGGGGGCTCTATGGCTACACCTTC	CASSQVRGLYGYTF
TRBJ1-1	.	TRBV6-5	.	TGTGCCAGCAGTTACCGTTCGCACAGGGCGAACACTGAAGCTTTCTTT	CASSYRSHRANTEAFF
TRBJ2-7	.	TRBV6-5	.	TGTGCCAGCGGCCCCAAGCGAGAGCAGTACTTC	CASGPKREQYF
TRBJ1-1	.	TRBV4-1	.	TGCGCCAGCAGCCAAGTTATAGACAGTACCGCTTTCTTT	CASSQVIDSTAFF
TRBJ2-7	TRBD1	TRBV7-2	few	TGTGCCAGCAGCAAGGACAGGGATCTCGAGCAGTACTTC	CASSKDRDLEQYF
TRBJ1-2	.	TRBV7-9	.	TGTGCCAGCAGCCCGGATCGGCGAGGCTACACCTTC	CASSPDRRGYTF
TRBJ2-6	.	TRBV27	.	TGTGCCAGCAGTCCGACGACAGGCCCCCCTGGGGCCAACGTCCTGACTTTC	CASSPTTGPPGANVLTF
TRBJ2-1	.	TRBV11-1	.	TGTGCCAGCAGCTTACCTAGACAGGCGAGTGAGCAGTTCTTC	CASSLPRQASEQFF
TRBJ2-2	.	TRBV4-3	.	TGCGCCAGCAGCCAATCCAGAGGTGGGACTTGGACCGGGGAGCTGTTTTTT	CASSQSRGGTWTGELFF
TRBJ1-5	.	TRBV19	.	TGTGCCAGTAGTCTCCGGGGGAGAAATCAGCCCCAGCATTTT	CASSLRGRNQPQHF
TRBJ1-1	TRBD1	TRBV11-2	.	TGTGCCAGCAGCTCGTTTCCGGGACAGGGAGGCAAAAACACTGAAGCTTTCTTT	CASSSFPGQGGKNTEAFF
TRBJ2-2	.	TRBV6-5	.	TGTGCCAGCAGACCAGGGGGGACCGGGGAGCTGTTTTTT	CASRPGGTGELFF
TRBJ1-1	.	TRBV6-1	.	TGTGCCAGCAGTGACCGGGCCACGTGGAACACTGAAGCTTTCTTT	CASSDRATWNTEAFF
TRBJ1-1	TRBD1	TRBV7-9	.	TGTGCCAGCAGCTTAACCGGGACAGGGGGGACTGAAGCTTTCTTT	CASSLTGTGGTEAFF